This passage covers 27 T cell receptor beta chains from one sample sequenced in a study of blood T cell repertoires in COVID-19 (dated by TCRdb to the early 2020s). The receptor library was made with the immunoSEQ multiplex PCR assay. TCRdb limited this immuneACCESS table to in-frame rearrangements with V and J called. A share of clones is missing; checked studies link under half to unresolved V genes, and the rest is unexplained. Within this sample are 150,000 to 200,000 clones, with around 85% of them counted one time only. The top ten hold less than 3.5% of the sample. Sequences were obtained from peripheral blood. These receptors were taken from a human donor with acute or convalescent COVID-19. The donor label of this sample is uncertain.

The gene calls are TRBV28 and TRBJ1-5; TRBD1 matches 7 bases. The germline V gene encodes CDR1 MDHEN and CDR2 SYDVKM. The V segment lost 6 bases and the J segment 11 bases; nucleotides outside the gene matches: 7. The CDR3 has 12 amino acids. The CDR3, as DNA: TGTGCCAGCAGACTACCTGACAGGGCCCAGCATTTT. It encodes CASRLPDRAQHF.

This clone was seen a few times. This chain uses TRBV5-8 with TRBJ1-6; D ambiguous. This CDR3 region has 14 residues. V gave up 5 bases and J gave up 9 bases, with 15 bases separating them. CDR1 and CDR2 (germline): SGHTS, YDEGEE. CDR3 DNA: TGTGCCAGCAGGTTCACATCGCGAGGTTCACCCCTCCACTTT. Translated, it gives CASRFTSRGSPLHF.

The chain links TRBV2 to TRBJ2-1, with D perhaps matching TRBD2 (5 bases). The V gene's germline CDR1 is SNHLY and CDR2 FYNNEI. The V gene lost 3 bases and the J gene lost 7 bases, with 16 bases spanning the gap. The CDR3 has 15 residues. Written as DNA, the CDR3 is TGTGCCAGCAGTGAGATGGGCCTCCGAGGGAATGAGCAGTTCTTC. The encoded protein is CASSEMGLRGNEQFF.

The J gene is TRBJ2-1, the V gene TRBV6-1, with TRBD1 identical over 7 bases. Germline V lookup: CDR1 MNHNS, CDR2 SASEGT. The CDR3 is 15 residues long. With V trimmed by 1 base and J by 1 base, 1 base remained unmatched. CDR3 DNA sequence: TGTGCCAGCAGTGAAGGCAGGGGGTCCTACAATGAGCAGTTCTTC. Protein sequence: CASSEGRGSYNEQFF.

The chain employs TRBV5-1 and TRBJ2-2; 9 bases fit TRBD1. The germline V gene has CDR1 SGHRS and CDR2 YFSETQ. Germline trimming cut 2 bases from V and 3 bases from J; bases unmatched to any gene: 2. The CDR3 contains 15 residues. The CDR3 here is CASSLGQGYTGELFF. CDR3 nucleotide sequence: TGCGCCAGCAGCTTAGGACAGGGGTACACCGGGGAGCTGTTTTTT.

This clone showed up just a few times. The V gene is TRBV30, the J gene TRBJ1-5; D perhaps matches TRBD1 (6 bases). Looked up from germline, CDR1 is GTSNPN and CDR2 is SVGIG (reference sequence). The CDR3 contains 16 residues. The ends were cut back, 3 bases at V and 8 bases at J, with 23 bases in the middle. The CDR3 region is CAWRGAGALGREPQHF. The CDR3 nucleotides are TGTGCCTGGAGGGGTGCAGGGGCTTTGGGGAGGGAGCCCCAGCATTTT. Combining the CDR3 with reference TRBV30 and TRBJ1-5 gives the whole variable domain SQTIHQWPATLVQPVGSPLSLECTVEGTSNPNLYWYRQAAGRGLQLLFYSVGIGQISSEVPQNLSASRPQDRQFILSSKKLLLSDSGFYLCAWRGAGALGREPQHFGDGTRLSIL.

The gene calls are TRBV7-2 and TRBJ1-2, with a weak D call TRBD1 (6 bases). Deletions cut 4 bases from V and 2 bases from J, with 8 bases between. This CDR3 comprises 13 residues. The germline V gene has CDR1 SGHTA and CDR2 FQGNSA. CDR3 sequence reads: CASSWTVNYGYTF. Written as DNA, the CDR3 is TGTGCCAGCAGCTGGACAGTCAACTATGGCTACACCTTC.

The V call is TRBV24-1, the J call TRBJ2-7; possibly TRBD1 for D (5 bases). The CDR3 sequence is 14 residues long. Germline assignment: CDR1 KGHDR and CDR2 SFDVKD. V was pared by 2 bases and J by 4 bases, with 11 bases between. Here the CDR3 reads CATSDSGAGYEQYF. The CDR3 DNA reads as TGTGCCACCAGTGATTCTGGGGCAGGGTACGAGCAGTACTTC.

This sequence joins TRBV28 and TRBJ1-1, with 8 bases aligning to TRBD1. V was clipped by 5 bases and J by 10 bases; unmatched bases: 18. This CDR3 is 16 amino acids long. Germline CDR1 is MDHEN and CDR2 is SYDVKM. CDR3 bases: TGTGCCAGCAGTCTCTGGACAGGGAAAGGGAAAGGGGGAGCTTTCTTT. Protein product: CASSLWTGKGKGGAFF.

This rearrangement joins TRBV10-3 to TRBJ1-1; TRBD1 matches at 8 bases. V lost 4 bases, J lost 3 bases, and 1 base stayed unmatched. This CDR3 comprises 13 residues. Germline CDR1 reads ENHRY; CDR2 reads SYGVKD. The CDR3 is CAISGQGHTEAFF. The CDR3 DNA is TGTGCCATCAGTGGACAGGGGCACACTGAAGCTTTCTTT.

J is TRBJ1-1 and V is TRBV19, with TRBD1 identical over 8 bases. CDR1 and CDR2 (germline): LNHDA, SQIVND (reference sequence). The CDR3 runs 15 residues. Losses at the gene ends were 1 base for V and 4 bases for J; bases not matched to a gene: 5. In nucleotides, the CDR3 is TGTGCCAGTAGTATAGCAAACAGGGGGACCACTGAAGCTTTCTTT. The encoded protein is CASSIANRGTTEAFF.

CDR3 bases: TGTGCCAGCAGCTTCCGGACAGGGAGGAACACTGAAGCTTTCTTT. Protein product: CASSFRTGRNTEAFF. The gene calls are TRBV5-6 and TRBJ1-1; TRBD1 aligns across 8 bases. The CDR3 contains 15 residues. Per the germline V gene, CDR1 is SGHDT and CDR2 is YYEEEE. Trimming took 2 bases from V and 1 from J; bases not matched to a gene: 4.

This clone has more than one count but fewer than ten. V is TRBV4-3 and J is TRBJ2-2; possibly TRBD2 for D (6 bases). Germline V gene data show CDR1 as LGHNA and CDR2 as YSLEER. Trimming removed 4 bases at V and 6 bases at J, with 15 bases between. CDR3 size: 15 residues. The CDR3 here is CASSPRLWGAGELFF. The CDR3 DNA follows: TGCGCCAGCAGCCCCCGACTCTGGGGGGCCGGGGAGCTGTTTTTT.

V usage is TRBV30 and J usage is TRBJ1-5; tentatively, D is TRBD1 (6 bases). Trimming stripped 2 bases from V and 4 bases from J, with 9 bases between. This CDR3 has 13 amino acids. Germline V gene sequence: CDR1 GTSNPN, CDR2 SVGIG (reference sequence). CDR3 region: CAWSFTGNQPQHF. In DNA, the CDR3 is TGTGCCTGGAGTTTTACAGGGAATCAGCCCCAGCATTTT.

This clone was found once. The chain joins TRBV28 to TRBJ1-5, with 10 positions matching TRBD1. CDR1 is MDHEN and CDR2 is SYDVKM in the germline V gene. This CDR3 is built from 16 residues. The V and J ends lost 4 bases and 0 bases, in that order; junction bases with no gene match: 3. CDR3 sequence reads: CASSWDRGYSNQPQHF. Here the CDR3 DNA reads TGTGCCAGCAGTTGGGACAGGGGTTATAGCAATCAGCCCCAGCATTTT.

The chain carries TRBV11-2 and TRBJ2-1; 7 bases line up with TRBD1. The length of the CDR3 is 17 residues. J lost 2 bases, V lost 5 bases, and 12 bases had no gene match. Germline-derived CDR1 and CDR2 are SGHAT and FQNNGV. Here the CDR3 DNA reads TGTGCCAGCAGCCATCAGACAGGGCGAGTCGCCTACAATGAGCAGTTCTTC. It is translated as CASSHQTGRVAYNEQFF.

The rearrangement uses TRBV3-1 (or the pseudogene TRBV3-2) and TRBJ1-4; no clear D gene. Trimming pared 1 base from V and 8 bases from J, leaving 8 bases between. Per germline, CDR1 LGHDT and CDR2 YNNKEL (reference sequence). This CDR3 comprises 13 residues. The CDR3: CASSQVGLEKLFF. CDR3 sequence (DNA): TGTGCCAGCAGCCAAGTTGGCCTCGAAAAACTGTTTTTT.

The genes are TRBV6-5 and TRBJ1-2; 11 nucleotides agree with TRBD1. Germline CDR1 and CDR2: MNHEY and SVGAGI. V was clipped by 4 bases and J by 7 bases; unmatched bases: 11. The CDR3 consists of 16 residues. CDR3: CASSFNSGTGGRGYTF. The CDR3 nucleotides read TGTGCCAGCAGTTTCAACTCCGGGACAGGGGGTCGTGGCTACACCTTC.

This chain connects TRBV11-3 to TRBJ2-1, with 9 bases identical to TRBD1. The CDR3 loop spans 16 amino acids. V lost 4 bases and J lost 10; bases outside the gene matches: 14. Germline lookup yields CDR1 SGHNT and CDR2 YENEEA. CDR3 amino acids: CASSSPSGTGSVEQFF. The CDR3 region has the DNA TGTGCCAGCAGCTCACCGTCCGGGACAGGGAGCGTGGAGCAGTTCTTC.

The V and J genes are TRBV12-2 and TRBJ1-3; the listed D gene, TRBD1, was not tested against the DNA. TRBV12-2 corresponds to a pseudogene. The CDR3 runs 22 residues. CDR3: CASRFWGIKGGTGGAEGNTIYF. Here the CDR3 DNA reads TGTGCAAGTCGCTTCTGGGGTATCAAAGGGGGGACAGGGGGCGCGGAAGGAAACACCATATATTTT.

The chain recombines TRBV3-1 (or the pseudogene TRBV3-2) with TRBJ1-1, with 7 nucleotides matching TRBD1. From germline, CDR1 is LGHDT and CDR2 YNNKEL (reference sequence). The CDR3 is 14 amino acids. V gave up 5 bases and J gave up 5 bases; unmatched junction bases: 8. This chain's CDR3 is CASSWSQGRTEAFF. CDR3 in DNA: TGTGCCAGCAGCTGGTCACAGGGGAGAACTGAAGCTTTCTTT.

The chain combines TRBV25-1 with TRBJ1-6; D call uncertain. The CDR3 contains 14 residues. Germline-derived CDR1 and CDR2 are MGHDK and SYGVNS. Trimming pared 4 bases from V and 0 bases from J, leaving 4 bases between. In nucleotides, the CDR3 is TGTGCCAGCAGTGCGAGCTCCTATAATTCACCCCTCCACTTT. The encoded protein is CASSASSYNSPLHF.

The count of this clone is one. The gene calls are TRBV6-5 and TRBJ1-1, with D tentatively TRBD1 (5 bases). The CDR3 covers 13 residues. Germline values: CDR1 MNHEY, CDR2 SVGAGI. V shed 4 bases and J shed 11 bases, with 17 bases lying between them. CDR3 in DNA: TGTGCCAGCAGTTTAGGTGGGCAGGGCTGGGCTTTCTTT. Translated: CASSLGGQGWAFF.

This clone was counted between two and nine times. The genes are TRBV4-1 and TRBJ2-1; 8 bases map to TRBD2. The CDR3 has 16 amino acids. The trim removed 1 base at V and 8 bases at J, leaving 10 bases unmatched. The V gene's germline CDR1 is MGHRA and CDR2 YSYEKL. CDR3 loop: CASSQGSGGPLYEQFF. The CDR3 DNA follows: TGCGCCAGCAGCCAAGGGTCGGGGGGGCCGTTGTATGAGCAGTTCTTC.

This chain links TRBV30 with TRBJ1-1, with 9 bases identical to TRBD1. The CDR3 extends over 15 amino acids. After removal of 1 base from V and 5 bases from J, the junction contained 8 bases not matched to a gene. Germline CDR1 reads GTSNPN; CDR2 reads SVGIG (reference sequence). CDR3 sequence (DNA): TGTGCCTGGAGTGCCTATACAGGGGGCAGGACTGAAGCTTTCTTT. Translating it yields CAWSAYTGGRTEAFF.

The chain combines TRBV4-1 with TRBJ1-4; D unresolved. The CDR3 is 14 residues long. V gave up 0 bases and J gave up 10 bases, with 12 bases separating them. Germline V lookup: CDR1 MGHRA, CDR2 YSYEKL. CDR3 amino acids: CASSQEVLAGKLFF. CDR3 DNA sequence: TGCGCCAGCAGCCAAGAGGTCCTGGCTGGAAAACTGTTTTTT.

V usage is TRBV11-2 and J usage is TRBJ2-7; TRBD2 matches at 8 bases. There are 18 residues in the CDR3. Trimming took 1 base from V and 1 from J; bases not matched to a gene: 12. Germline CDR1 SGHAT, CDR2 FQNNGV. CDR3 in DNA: TGTGCCAGCAGCTTAGGGACCCCTTTGCGGGGGGCTTCCTACGAGCAGTACTTC. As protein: CASSLGTPLRGASYEQYF.